These 15 T cell receptor beta chains were sequenced from one sample in a study of PD-1 blockade in classical Hodgkin lymphoma. Assay used: immunoSEQ multiplex PCR; TCRdb lists only in-frame clones, some missing. This table has roughly 7,000 clones, just under 80% appearing once. With no exception, relapse followed autologous stem cell transplantation in all patients, and brentuximab vedotin exposure varied. By magnetic negative selection, CD4+ T cells were purified from thawed PBMCs. This specimen was CD4+ T cells from blood, taken at baseline. The receptors were gathered from a human donor with classical Hodgkin lymphoma.

This clone was recorded once. The chain recombines TRBV7-2 with TRBJ2-2, with a possible D match to TRBD1 (6 bases). The CDR3 spans 17 residues. The V end was cut by 4 bases, the J end by 0 bases, with 15 bases between. Germline assignment: CDR1 SGHTA and CDR2 FQGNSA. The CDR3 bases are TGTGCCAGCAGCTCCGGACCAAGGACAGCGAACACCGGGGAGCTGTTTTTT. This sequence encodes CASSSGPRTANTGELFF. Filled out from reference TRBV7-2 and TRBJ2-2, the complete variable domain reads GAGVSQSPSNKVTEKGKDVELRCDPISGHTALYWYRQSLGQGLEFLIYFQGNSAPDKSGLPSDRFSAERTGGSVSTLTIQRTQQEDSAVYLCASSSGPRTANTGELFFGEGSRLTVL.

The chain carries TRBV15 and TRBJ1-1; possibly TRBD1 for D (6 bases). CDR3 size: 16 residues. Germline V lookup: CDR1 LNHNV, CDR2 YYDKDF (reference sequence). Trimming removed 1 base from V and 5 bases from J, with 17 bases in between. For the CDR3, the DNA is TGTGCCACCAGCAGAGTAAGGGGGACCTCTCGGACTGAAGCTTTCTTT. Translated: CATSRVRGTSRTEAFF. Full variable domain (remainder filled in from reference TRBV15 and TRBJ1-1): DAMVIQNPRYQVTQFGKPVTLSCSQTLNHNVMYWYQQKSSQAPKLLFHYYDKDFNNEADTPDNFQSRRPNTSFCFLDIRSPGLGDTAMYLCATSRVRGTSRTEAFFGQGTRLTVV.

This clone was seen a handful of times. The chain links TRBV27 to TRBJ1-1; unclear D gene. The V gene lost 5 bases and the J gene lost 8 bases, with 12 bases spanning the gap. The CDR3 loop spans 12 amino acids. The germline CDR1 and CDR2 sequences are MNHEY and SMNVEV (reference sequence). CDR3 amino acids: CASSRRVGEAFF. CDR3 coding DNA: TGTGCCAGCAGTCGTAGGGTCGGGGAAGCTTTCTTT.

J is TRBJ1-4 and V is TRBV29-1, with a weak D call TRBD1 (5 bases). Germline lookup yields CDR1 SQVTM and CDR2 ANQGSEA. V lost 0 bases and J 14 bases, leaving 10 bases between the germline ends. The CDR3 covers 11 residues. CDR3: CSVEDRQNLFF. CDR3 nucleotides: TGCAGCGTTGAAGATCGACAGAATCTGTTTTTT.

V usage is TRBV10-1 and J usage is TRBJ2-1; 10 bases match TRBD2. Germline values: CDR1 WNHNN, CDR2 SYGVQD (reference sequence). The CDR3 runs 15 residues. Trimming at V came to 0 bases and at J to 4 bases, leaving 0 bases not matched to a gene. The chain's CDR3 is CASSESLAGYNEQFF. For the CDR3, the DNA is TGCGCCAGCAGTGAGTCACTAGCGGGGTACAATGAGCAGTTCTTC.

This chain uses TRBV4-1 with TRBJ2-7; 8 nucleotides line up with TRBD2. In germline, CDR1 is MGHRA, CDR2 YSYEKL. The CDR3 is 15 residues long. Unmatched junction bases numbered 2, after V lost 0 bases and J lost 1 base. The CDR3 is CASSQELAESYEQYF. In DNA form, the CDR3 reads TGCGCCAGCAGCCAAGAACTAGCGGAGTCCTACGAGCAGTACTTC.

This clone came up a few times. This chain uses TRBV4-2 with TRBJ2-5; unclear D gene. This CDR3 has 11 residues. CDR1 LGHNA and CDR2 YNFKEQ come from the germline V gene. V lost 6 bases and J 2 bases, leaving 4 bases between the germline ends. The CDR3 nucleotides read TGTGCCAGCAGGTATCAAGAGACCCAGTACTTC. Translation: CASRYQETQYF.

The rearrangement links TRBV11-3 to TRBJ2-1, with 8 positions matching TRBD2. In germline, CDR1 is SGHNT, CDR2 YENEEA. CDR3 size: 14 residues. With V trimmed by 2 bases and J by 4 bases, 1 base remained unmatched. CDR3 amino acids: CASSLSGGYNEQFF. The CDR3 region has the DNA TGTGCCAGCAGCTTAAGCGGGGGATACAATGAGCAGTTCTTC.

The chain links TRBV28 to TRBJ1-2; no clear D. V was cut by 6 bases and J by 4 bases, with 9 bases left in between. CDR3 size: 12 residues. Germline V gene lookup returns CDR1 MDHEN and CDR2 SYDVKM. The CDR3 DNA sequence: TGTGCCAGCAGCCATTCGTTCTATGGCTACACCTTC. It yields the protein CASSHSFYGYTF.

This rearrangement joins TRBV7-2 to TRBJ1-2, with D uncertain. Germline V gene data show CDR1 as SGHTA and CDR2 as FQGNSA. The CDR3 runs 15 residues. The V and J ends lost 0 bases and 1 base respectively, with 9 bases between them. The chain's CDR3 is CASSLAPGLNYGYTF. The CDR3 DNA follows: TGTGCCAGCAGCTTAGCCCCCGGTCTTAACTATGGCTACACCTTC.

The V call is TRBV10-3, the J call TRBJ2-2, with D possibly matching TRBD1 (6 bases). In germline, CDR1 is ENHRY, CDR2 SYGVKD. This CDR3 has 17 residues. V was pared by 6 bases and J by 6 bases, with 23 bases between. The CDR3 sequence: CAISSITGIANAGELFF. CDR3 in DNA: TGTGCCATCAGCTCGATTACAGGGATAGCGAATGCCGGGGAGCTGTTTTTT.

The CDR3 DNA sequence: TGTGCCAGCAGCCGCATAGAAATCAGCACAGATACGCAGTATTTT. Encoded protein: CASSRIEISTDTQYF. The chain employs TRBV7-9 and TRBJ2-3; D gene ambiguous. V was shortened by 5 bases and J by 0 bases, with 12 bases between the two germline ends. Per the germline V gene, CDR1 is SEHNR and CDR2 is FQNEAQ (reference sequence). The CDR3 is 15 residues long.

J is TRBJ2-2 and V is TRBV7-6; no reliable D call. The length of the CDR3 is 14 residues. From germline, CDR1 is SGHVS and CDR2 FNYEAQ. V was trimmed by 1 base and J by 1 base, leaving 4 bases between them. Written as DNA, the CDR3 is TGTGCCAGCAGCTTAGTGGTGAACACCGGGGAGCTGTTTTTT. Translation: CASSLVVNTGELFF.

The chain recombines TRBV30 with TRBJ2-5; D may be TRBD2 (5 bases). The assigned J gene may be wrong: the sequence end matches TRBJ2-7 better. The CDR3 is 11 residues long. Germline V CDR1 and CDR2: GTSNPN, SVGIG (reference sequence). The CDR3 is CAWSVGDEQYF. Here the CDR3 DNA reads TGTGCCTGGAGTGTCGGGGACGAGCAGTACTTC.

The chain uses TRBV19 and TRBJ2-2; D possibly uses TRBD1 or TRBD2 (6 bases each). The germline V gene has CDR1 LNHDA and CDR2 SQIVND (reference sequence). The CDR3 contains 16 residues. Trimming left V 6 bases short and J 0 bases short, with 14 bases between. For the CDR3, the DNA is TGTGCCAGTAGGCTGGAGGGACACTCGAACACCGGGGAGCTGTTTTTT. Its translation: CASRLEGHSNTGELFF.